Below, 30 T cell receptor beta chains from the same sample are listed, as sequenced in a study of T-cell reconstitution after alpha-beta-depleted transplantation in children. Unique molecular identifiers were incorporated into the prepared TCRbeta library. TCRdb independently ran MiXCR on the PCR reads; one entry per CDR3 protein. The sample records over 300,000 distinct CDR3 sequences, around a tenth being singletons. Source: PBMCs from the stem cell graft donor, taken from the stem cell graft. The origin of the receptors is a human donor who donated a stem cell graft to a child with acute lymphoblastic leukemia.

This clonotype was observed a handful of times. CDR3 coding DNA: TGCAGTGCCCAGCGGGAGTTGGGCTACGAGCAGTACTTC. Encoded protein: CSAQRELGYEQYF. This chain uses TRBV20-1 with TRBJ2-7; 8 bases are a match to TRBD2. V lost 6 bases to trimming and J lost 3 bases; unmatched junction nucleotides: 7. Germline CDR1 is DFQATT and CDR2 is SNEGSKA (reference sequence). This CDR3 comprises 13 residues.

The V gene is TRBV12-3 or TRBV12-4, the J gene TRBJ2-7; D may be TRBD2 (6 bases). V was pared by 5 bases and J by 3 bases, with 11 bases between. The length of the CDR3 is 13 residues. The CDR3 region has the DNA TGTGCCAGCAGTGGAGGGCGGGTCTACGAGCAGTACTTC. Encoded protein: CASSGGRVYEQYF.

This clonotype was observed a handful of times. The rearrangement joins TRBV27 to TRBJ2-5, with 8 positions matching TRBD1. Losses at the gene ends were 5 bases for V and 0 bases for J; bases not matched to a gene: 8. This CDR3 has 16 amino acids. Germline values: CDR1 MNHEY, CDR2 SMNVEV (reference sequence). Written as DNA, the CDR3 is TGTGCCAGCAGTGCTACCGGGACAGGCGACCAAGAGACCCAGTACTTC. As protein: CASSATGTGDQETQYF.

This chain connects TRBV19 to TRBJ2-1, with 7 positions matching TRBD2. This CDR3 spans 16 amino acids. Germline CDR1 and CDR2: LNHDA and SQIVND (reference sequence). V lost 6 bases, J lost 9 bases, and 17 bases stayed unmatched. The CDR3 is CASRSGVWTSGLEQFF. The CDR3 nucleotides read TGTGCCAGTAGATCCGGGGTTTGGACTAGTGGACTTGAGCAGTTCTTC.

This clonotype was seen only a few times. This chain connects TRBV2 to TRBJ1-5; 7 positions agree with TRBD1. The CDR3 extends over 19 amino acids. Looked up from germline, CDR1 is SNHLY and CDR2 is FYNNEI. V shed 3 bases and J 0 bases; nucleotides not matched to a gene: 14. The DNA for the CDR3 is TGTGCCAGCAGTGATCCTGGCCAGGGGGGATTGTATAGCAATCAGCCCCAGCATTTT. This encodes CASSDPGQGGLYSNQPQHF.

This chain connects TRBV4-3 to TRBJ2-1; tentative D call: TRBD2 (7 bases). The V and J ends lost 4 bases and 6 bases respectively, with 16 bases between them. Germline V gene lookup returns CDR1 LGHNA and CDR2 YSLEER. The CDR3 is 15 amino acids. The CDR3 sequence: CASSLRGGLSNEQFF. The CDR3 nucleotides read TGCGCCAGCAGCCTTAGGGGGGGGTTGAGCAATGAGCAGTTCTTC.

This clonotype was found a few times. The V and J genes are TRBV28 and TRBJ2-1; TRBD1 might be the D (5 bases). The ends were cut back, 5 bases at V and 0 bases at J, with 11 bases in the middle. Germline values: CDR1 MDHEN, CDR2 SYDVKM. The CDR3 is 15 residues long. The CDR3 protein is CASSRQTFSYNEQFF. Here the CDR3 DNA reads TGTGCCAGCAGTCGACAGACCTTCTCCTACAATGAGCAGTTCTTC.

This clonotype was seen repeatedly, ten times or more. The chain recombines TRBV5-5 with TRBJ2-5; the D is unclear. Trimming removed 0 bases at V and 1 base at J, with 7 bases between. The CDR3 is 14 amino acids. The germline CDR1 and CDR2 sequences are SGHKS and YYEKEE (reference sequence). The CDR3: CASSLVPTQETQYF. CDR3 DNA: TGTGCCAGCAGCTTGGTCCCGACCCAAGAGACCCAGTACTTC.

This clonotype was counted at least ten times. For the CDR3, the DNA is TGCGCCAGCAGCCGGCAGGCTAGCGGGAGTTTGAACACCGGGGAGCTGTTTTTT. It yields the protein CASSRQASGSLNTGELFF. The chain carries TRBV5-1 and TRBJ2-2, with 10 bases lining up with TRBD2. Germline trimming cut 4 bases from V and 1 base from J; bases unmatched to any gene: 10. Germline V gives CDR1 SGHRS, CDR2 YFSETQ. CDR3 length equals 18 residues.

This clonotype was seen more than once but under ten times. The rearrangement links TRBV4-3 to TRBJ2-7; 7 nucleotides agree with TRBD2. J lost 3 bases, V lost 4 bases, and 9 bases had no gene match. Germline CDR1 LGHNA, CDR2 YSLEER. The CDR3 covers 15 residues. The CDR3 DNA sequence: TGCGCCAGCAGCCGGGGACCGGGGGGAAACTACGAGCAGTACTTC. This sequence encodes CASSRGPGGNYEQYF.

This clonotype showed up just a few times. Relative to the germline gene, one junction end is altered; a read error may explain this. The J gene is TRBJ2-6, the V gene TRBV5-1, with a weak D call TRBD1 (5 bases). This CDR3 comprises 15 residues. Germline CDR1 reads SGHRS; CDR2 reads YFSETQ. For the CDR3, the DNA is TGCGCCAGCAGCTTTCAGGTCTCTGGGGCCAACGGCCTGACTTTC. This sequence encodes CASSFQVSGANGLTF.

The CDR3: CSARDRIYEQYF. The CDR3 DNA reads TGCAGTGCTAGGGACAGAATATACGAGCAGTACTTC. This chain connects TRBV20-1 to TRBJ2-7; a possible D gene is TRBD1 (6 bases). Germline V gene data show CDR1 as DFQATT and CDR2 as SNEGSKA (reference sequence). The CDR3 runs to 12 residues. Trimming pared 3 bases from V and 4 bases from J, leaving 10 bases between.

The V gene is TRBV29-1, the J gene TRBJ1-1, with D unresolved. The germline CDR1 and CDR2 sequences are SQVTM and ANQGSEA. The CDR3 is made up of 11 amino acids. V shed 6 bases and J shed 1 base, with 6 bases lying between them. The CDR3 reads CSVQPNTEAFF. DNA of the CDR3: TGCAGCGTACAGCCGAACACTGAAGCTTTCTTT.

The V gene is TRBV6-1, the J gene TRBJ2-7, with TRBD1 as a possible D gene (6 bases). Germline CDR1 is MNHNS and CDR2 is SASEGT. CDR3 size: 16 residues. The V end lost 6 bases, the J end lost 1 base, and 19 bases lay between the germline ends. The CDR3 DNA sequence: TGTGCCAGCAGGGACGGACAGAAGGGGATTTCCTACGAGCAGTACTTC. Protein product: CASRDGQKGISYEQYF.

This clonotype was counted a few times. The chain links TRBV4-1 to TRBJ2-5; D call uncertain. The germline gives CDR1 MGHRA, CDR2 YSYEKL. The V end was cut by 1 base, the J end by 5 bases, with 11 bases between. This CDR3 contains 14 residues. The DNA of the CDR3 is TGCGCCAGCAGCCAAGGTCCCGGCAGGGAGACCCAGTACTTC. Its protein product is CASSQGPGRETQYF.

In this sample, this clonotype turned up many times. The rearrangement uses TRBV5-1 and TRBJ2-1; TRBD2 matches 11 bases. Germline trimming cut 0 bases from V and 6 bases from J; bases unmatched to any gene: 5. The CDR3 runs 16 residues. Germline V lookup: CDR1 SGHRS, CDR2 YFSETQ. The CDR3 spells CASSLASSGRINEQFF. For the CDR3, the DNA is TGCGCCAGCAGCTTGGCCTCTAGCGGGAGGATCAATGAGCAGTTCTTC.

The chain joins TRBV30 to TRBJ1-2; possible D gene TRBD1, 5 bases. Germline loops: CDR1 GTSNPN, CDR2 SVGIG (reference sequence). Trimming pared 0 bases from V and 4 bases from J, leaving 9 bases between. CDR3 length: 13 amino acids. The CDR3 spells CAWSVDSSYGYTF. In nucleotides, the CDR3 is TGTGCCTGGAGTGTAGACAGTTCCTATGGCTACACCTTC.

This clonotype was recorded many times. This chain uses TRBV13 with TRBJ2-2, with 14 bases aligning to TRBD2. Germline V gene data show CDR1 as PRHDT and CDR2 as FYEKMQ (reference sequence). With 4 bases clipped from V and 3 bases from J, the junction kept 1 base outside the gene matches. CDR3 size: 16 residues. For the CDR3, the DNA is TGTGCCAGCAGCTCGGGACTAGCGGGAGACACCGGGGAGCTGTTTTTT. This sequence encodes CASSSGLAGDTGELFF.

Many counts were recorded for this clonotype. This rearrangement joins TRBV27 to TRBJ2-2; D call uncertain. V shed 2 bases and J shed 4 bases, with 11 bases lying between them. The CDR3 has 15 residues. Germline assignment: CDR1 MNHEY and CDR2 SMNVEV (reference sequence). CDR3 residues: CASSLEKVATGELFF. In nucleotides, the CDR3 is TGTGCCAGCAGTTTAGAGAAGGTTGCCACCGGGGAGCTGTTTTTT.

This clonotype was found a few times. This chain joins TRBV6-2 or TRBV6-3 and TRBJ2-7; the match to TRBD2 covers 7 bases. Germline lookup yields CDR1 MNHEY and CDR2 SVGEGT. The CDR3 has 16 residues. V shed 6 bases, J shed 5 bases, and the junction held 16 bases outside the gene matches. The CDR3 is CASSRRGLREDNEQYF. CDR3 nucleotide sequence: TGTGCCAGCAGCCGACGTGGTTTACGGGAGGATAACGAGCAGTACTTC.

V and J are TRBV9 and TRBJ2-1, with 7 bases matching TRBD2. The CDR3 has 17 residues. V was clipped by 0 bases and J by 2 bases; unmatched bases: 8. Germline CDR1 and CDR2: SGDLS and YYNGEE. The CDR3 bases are TGTGCCAGCAGCGTAGAGCAACTAGCGAAGACCTACAATGAGCAGTTCTTC. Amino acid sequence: CASSVEQLAKTYNEQFF.

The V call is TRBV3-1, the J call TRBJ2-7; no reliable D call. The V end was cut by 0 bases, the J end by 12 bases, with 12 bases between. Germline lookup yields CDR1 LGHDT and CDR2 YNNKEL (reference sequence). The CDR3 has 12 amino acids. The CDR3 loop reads CASSQDSLVRYF. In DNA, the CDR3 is TGTGCCAGCAGCCAAGATAGTCTCGTGCGGTACTTC.

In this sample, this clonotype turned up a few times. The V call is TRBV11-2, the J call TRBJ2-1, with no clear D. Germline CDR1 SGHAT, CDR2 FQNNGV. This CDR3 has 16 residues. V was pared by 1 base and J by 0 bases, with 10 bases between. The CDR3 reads CASSLVVGSSYNEQFF. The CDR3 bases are TGTGCCAGCAGCTTAGTCGTGGGCAGCTCCTACAATGAGCAGTTCTTC.

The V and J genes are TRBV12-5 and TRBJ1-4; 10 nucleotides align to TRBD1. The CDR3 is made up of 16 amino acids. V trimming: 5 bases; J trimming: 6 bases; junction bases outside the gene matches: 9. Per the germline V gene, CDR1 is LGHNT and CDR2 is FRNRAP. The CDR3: CASGPGDRGRDEKLFF. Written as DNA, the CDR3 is TGTGCTAGTGGTCCGGGGGACAGGGGCCGGGATGAAAAACTGTTTTTT.

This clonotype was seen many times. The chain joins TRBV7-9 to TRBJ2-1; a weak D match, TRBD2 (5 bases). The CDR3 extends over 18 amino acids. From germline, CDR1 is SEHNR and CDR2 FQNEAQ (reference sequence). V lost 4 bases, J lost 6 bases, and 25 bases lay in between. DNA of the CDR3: TGTGCCAGCAGCTCCCCGGGCGGAGGCAGCCAGTTTTCCAATGAGCAGTTCTTC. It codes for CASSSPGGGSQFSNEQFF. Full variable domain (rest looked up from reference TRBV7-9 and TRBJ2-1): DTGVSQNPRHKITKRGQNVTFRCDPISEHNRLYWYRQTLGQGPEFLTYFQNEAQLEKSRLLSDRFSAERPKGSFSTLEIQRTEQGDSAMYLCASSSPGGGSQFSNEQFFGPGTRLTVL.

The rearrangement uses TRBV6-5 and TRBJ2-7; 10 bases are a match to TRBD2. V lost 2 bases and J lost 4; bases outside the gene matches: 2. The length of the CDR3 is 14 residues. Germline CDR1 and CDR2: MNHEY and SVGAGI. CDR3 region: CASSYLAGDYEQYF. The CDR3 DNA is TGTGCCAGCAGTTACCTAGCGGGAGATTACGAGCAGTACTTC.

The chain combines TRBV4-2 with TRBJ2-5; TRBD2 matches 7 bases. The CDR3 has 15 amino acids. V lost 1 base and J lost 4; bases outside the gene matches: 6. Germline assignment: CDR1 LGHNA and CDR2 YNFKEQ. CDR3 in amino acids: CASSQGFGLGETQYF. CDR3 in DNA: TGTGCCAGCAGCCAAGGATTCGGACTAGGAGAGACCCAGTACTTC.

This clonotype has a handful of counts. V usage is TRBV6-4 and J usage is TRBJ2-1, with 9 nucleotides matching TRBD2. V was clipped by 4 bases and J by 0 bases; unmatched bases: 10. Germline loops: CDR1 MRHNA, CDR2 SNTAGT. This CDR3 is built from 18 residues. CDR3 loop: CASSAEELSGSSYNEQFF. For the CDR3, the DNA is TGTGCCAGCAGTGCCGAAGAACTTAGCGGGAGCTCCTACAATGAGCAGTTCTTC.

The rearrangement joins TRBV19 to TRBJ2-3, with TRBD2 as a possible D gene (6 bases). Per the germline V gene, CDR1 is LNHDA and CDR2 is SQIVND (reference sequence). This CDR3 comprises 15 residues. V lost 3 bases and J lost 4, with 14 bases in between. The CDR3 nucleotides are TGTGCCAGTAGTATGGGCGCTAGCGCGGCAGATACGCAGTATTTT. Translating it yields CASSMGASAADTQYF. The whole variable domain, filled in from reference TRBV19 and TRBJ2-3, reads DGGITQSPKYLFRKEGQNVTLSCEQNLNHDAMYWYRQDPGQGLRLIYYSQIVNDFQKGDIAEGYSVSREKKESFPLTVTSAQKNPTAFYLCASSMGASAADTQYFGPGTRLTVL.

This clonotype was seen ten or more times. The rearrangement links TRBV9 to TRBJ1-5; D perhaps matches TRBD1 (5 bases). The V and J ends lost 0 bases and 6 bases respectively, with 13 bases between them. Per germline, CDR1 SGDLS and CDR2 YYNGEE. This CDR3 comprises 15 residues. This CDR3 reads CASSVAGSGGQPQHF. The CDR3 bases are TGTGCCAGCAGCGTAGCAGGGTCCGGGGGTCAGCCCCAGCATTTT.